This T cell receptor (beta chain) was captured in a study of breast tumors, draining lymph nodes, adjacent tissues (dated by TCRdb to the mid-2010s). About the full investigation: TCR beta repertoires were compared across tumor, adjacent nontumor tissue and axillary lymph nodes obtained from breast cancer patients. In human breast cancer, the study set out to evaluate how tumor, surrounding tissue and draining lymph node repertoires relate to one another and whether T cells may move between these sites. Findings and caveats that apply to the study as a whole: Tumor and nontumor tissue repertoires were found to be significantly more similar in luminal-like than in basal-like breast cancer. A scenario in which most tumor T cells derive from the lymph node and then expand within tumor tissue was judged to be consistent with the data. Tumor T-cell repertoires showed less diversity than lymph node repertoires and more diversity than nontumor tissue repertoires, and tumor T-cell repertoires showed preferential V and J gene usage. Rather than being directly demonstrated, the conclusion that tumor T cells originate in lymph nodes was presented as consistent with a hypothesis.

TCRdb lists the instrument as Illumina HiSeq 2000. TCR beta chain libraries were generated by multiplex PCR amplification. The amplified TCR beta chain products were analyzed by high-throughput sequencing. TCRdb itself trimmed the public reads at Q25 with fastp, ran MiXCR and retained productive beta chains. Rows with one shared CDR3 protein collapse into an entry with the most common genes and DNA. The sample table shows 11,000 or so distinct CDR3 sequences, and roughly 34% are seen once. The ten biggest clones cover approximately 15% of the sample. Taken from cysteine to phenylalanine, the CDR3 has 18 residues. Only the CDR3 region is kept as DNA, spanning 54 bases read in frame from base 1. The CDR1 and CDR2 encoded by the germline V gene are MGHRA and YSYEKL. Trimmed from V: 0 bases; trimmed from J: 4 bases; junction bases lacking a gene match: 12. This clonotype has a count of ten or more. Its antigen has not been determined. Base quality data are lacking; no much larger clone is found one base away.

The receptor's source is a female donor with breast cancer. Some clones in this sample may be carry-over from other donors' samples. The chain is made from TRBV4-1 and TRBJ2-5; TRBD2 fits 9 bases in the junction. Sequenced material: breast tumor tissue. For the CDR3, the sequence is CASSQEEAASGVGETQYF. In nucleotide form, the sequence is TGCGCCAGCAGCCAAGAAGAGGCGGCTAGCGGGGTGGGAGAGACCCAGTACTTC.